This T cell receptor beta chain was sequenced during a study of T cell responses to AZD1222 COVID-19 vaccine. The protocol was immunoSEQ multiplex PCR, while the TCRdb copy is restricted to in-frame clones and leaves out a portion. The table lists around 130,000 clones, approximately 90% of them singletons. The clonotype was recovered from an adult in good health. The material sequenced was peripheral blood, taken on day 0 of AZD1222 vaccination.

CDR3 region: CASSYRVQNSPLHF. CDR3 nucleotides: TGTGCCAGCAGTTACCGGGTCCAGAATTCACCCCTCCACTTT. This sequence joins TRBV6-6 and TRBJ1-6; D unresolved. The CDR3 runs 14 residues. Germline CDR1 and CDR2: MNHNY and SVGAGI (reference sequence). Trimming removed 2 bases at V and 7 bases at J, with 9 bases between.